This T cell receptor (beta chain) was identified during a study of cytomegalovirus exposure and HLA in healthy donors. Trimming cost V 0 bases and J 4 bases, with 13 bases left between them. The germline CDR1 and CDR2 sequences are LNHNV and YYDKDF (reference sequence). The CDR3 extends over 16 amino acids. The approximately 120-subject validation cohort, separate from the approximately 660-subject first cohort, included the donors. Comment on this clone: What it recognizes is unknown.

Sequencing used immunoSEQ multiplex PCR; TCRdb keeps in-frame clones, though not all of them. The sample lists roughly 170,000 clones; around 82% were seen once. General study points: In vitro, a few CMV-associated chains proved specific for CMV antigens. The listing of 150 to 200 TCR beta chains classed them as cytomegalovirus-associated. Rare TCR sequences predominated, though certain public TCRs were found in many donors.

The chain employs TRBV15 and TRBJ2-1, with a weak D call TRBD1 (6 bases). Sequenced: PBMCs. The origin of this receptor is a woman aged 18-35 years in good health and CMV-seropositive. The CDR3 DNA reads TGTGCCACCAGCAGAGAGGGGGCAGGGTTGTACAATGAGCAGTTCTTC. This translates into CATSREGAGLYNEQFF. The whole variable domain, filled in from reference TRBV15 and TRBJ2-1, reads DAMVIQNPRYQVTQFGKPVTLSCSQTLNHNVMYWYQQKSSQAPKLLFHYYDKDFNNEADTPDNFQSRRPNTSFCFLDIRSPGLGDTAMYLCATSREGAGLYNEQFFGPGTRLTVL.